The 31 T cell receptor beta chains presented below share a single source sample, sequenced in a study of T cell repertoires in cytomegalovirus infection. One entry per CDR3 protein, called by TCRdb with MiXCR from the reads. Of hundreds of thousands of distinct CDR3 sequences listed, roughly 36% are singletons. These receptors have no identified antigens. Source: cultured PBMCs, taken from culture after CMV antigen stimulation. These receptors originate from a human donor in good health (CMV status not recorded). Some clones in this sample may be carry-over from other donors' samples.

This clonotype was observed many times. The rearrangement links TRBV7-2 to TRBJ2-7, with no clear D. The V and J ends lost 5 bases and 2 bases respectively, with 10 bases between them. The germline V gene encodes CDR1 SGHTA and CDR2 FQGNSA. This CDR3 is 13 amino acids long. CDR3 amino acids: CASSPITTYEQYF. In DNA form, the CDR3 reads TGTGCCAGCAGCCCGATTACCACCTACGAGCAGTACTTC. Full variable domain (missing parts from reference TRBV7-2 and TRBJ2-7): GAGVSQSPSNKVTEKGKDVELRCDPISGHTALYWYRQSLGQGLEFLIYFQGNSAPDKSGLPSDRFSAERTGGSVSTLTIQRTQQEDSAVYLCASSPITTYEQYFGPGTRLTVT.

This clonotype was recorded many times. V is TRBV7-2 and J is TRBJ1-2, with D uncertain. Germline CDR1 and CDR2: SGHTA and FQGNSA. V was trimmed by 5 bases and J by 6 bases, leaving 10 bases between them. This CDR3 has 12 residues. CDR3: CASSPRSHGYTF. The CDR3 nucleotides are TGTGCCAGCAGCCCCAGATCCCATGGCTACACCTTC.

This clonotype was recorded many times. This chain connects TRBV12-3 or TRBV12-4 to TRBJ1-1; 7 bases line up with TRBD1. V trimming: 6 bases; J trimming: 4 bases; junction bases outside the gene matches: 11. This CDR3 spans 15 amino acids. The chain's CDR3 is CASSPQGVGGTEAFF. CDR3 nucleotides: TGTGCCAGCAGCCCCCAGGGGGTCGGTGGCACTGAAGCTTTCTTT.

Only a few counts were recorded for this clonotype. The chain recombines TRBV12-5 with TRBJ2-3, with D unclear. CDR1 and CDR2 (germline): LGHNT, FRNRAP. Between the trimmed V and J ends, which lost 3 bases and 4 bases, there was a span of 5 bases. This CDR3 is built from 12 residues. CDR3 in DNA: TGTGCTAGTGGTTTTACCCCAGATACGCAGTATTTT. Translating it yields CASGFTPDTQYF.

Ten or more counts support this clonotype. The chain uses TRBV7-9 and TRBJ2-1, with 7 positions matching TRBD2. The CDR3 runs 13 residues. Germline V gives CDR1 SEHNR, CDR2 FQNEAQ (reference sequence). The junction had 1 base not matched to a gene; V was cut back by 8 bases and J by 0 bases. The CDR3 region has the DNA TGTGCCAGCCTAGCGGACTCCTACAATGAGCAGTTCTTC. Translating it yields CASLADSYNEQFF.

This clonotype occurred many times. This chain connects TRBV7-8 to TRBJ2-2; the D gene could be TRBD1 or TRBD2 (5 bases each). Germline V gives CDR1 SGHVS, CDR2 FQNEAQ. This CDR3 spans 17 amino acids. Trimming removed 2 bases from V and 0 bases from J, with 13 bases in between. CDR3 coding DNA: TGTGCCAGCAGCTTACCTGAGGGACCCACGAACACCGGGGAGCTGTTTTTT. Translation gives CASSLPEGPTNTGELFF.

The genes are TRBV20-1 and TRBJ1-5, with 7 positions matching TRBD1. Germline V CDR1 and CDR2: DFQATT, SNEGSKA (reference sequence). The CDR3 has 13 residues. V shed 3 bases, J shed 3 bases, and the junction held 2 bases outside the gene matches. The CDR3 loop reads CSARGQTNQPQHF. In DNA form, the CDR3 reads TGCAGTGCTAGGGGACAGACCAATCAGCCCCAGCATTTT.

This clonotype was seen a few times. This chain uses TRBV12-3 or TRBV12-4 with TRBJ2-2; weak D call: TRBD1 (6 bases). Trimming took off 6 bases at V and 6 bases at J, with 14 bases between the two ends. The CDR3 contains 14 residues. The CDR3 reads CASRSTGHAGELFF. For the CDR3, the DNA is TGTGCCAGCAGGAGCACAGGGCATGCCGGGGAGCTGTTTTTT.

This clonotype occurred a few times. V and J are TRBV7-8 and TRBJ2-1, with 7 bases that match TRBD2. The CDR3 has 16 residues. Trimming removed 5 bases from V and 9 bases from J; junction bases left unmatched: 16. Germline V lookup: CDR1 SGHVS, CDR2 FQNEAQ. This CDR3 reads CASSPSSGKRRVEQFF. Written as DNA, the CDR3 is TGTGCCAGCAGCCCCTCTAGCGGAAAACGAAGGGTTGAGCAGTTCTTC.

In this sample, this clonotype is hyperexpanded (1% or more). The chain has TRBV28 and TRBJ2-7; D gene ambiguous. This CDR3 region has 13 residues. Germline CDR1 and CDR2: MDHEN and SYDVKM. Trimming left V 1 base short and J 6 bases short, with 10 bases between. The CDR3, as DNA: TGTGCCAGCAGTTTATTCGATGGGTCCGAGCAGTACTTC. Amino acids: CASSLFDGSEQYF.

V usage is TRBV7-2 and J usage is TRBJ2-3; D possibly matches TRBD1 or TRBD2 (5 bases each). V was clipped by 5 bases and J by 2 bases, with 14 bases between them. Germline V gives CDR1 SGHTA, CDR2 FQGNSA. This CDR3 contains 15 residues. The DNA of the CDR3 is TGTGCCAGCAGCCCGATGACCGGGGCCACAGATACGCAGTATTTT. Protein sequence: CASSPMTGATDTQYF.

The chain is built from TRBV19 and TRBJ2-1; 8 bases match TRBD2. Germline V CDR1 and CDR2: LNHDA, SQIVND (reference sequence). The junction had 8 bases not matched to a gene; V was cut back by 5 bases and J by 5 bases. This CDR3 region has 15 residues. In nucleotides, the CDR3 is TGTGCCAGTAGTCCCCGGGTAGCGGGAAACAATGAGCAGTTCTTC. It yields the protein CASSPRVAGNNEQFF. Full variable domain (rest looked up from reference TRBV19 and TRBJ2-1): DGGITQSPKYLFRKEGQNVTLSCEQNLNHDAMYWYRQDPGQGLRLIYYSQIVNDFQKGDIAEGYSVSREKKESFPLTVTSAQKNPTAFYLCASSPRVAGNNEQFFGPGTRLTVL.

In this sample, this clonotype turned up a few times. This chain links TRBV6-1 with TRBJ1-1; a possible D gene is TRBD1 (6 bases). The V gene's germline CDR1 is MNHNS and CDR2 SASEGT. V lost 7 bases and J 1 base, leaving 10 bases between the germline ends. The CDR3 covers 13 residues. For the CDR3, the DNA is TGTGCCAGCAACATACAGGGGAACACTGAAGCTTTCTTT. Protein product: CASNIQGNTEAFF.

The chain is built from TRBV6-5 and TRBJ2-7; tentative D call: TRBD2 (5 bases). This CDR3 has 15 amino acids. Germline assignment: CDR1 MNHEY and CDR2 SVGAGI. V was trimmed by 6 bases and J by 4 bases, leaving 19 bases between them. The CDR3 sequence is CASRLSTGYLYEQYF. As DNA, the CDR3 is TGTGCCAGCAGACTTTCTACGGGGTACTTGTACGAGCAGTACTTC.

This clonotype was recorded at least ten times. The chain links TRBV7-9 to TRBJ1-3, with 8 bases that match TRBD1. J lost 6 bases, V lost 5 bases, and 6 bases had no gene match. The CDR3 contains 14 residues. CDR1 and CDR2 from the germline V gene are SEHNR and FQNEAQ (reference sequence). CDR3 sequence reads: CASSDRGGENTIYF. The CDR3 nucleotides are TGTGCCAGCAGCGACAGGGGTGGAGAAAACACCATATATTTT.

The genes are TRBV27 and TRBJ1-2; 7 bases are a match to TRBD1. The J segment lost 4 bases and the V segment lost 5 bases, leaving 10 bases of the junction unmatched. Germline CDR1 reads MNHEY; CDR2 reads SMNVEV (reference sequence). The CDR3 has 15 residues. CDR3 bases: TGTGCCAGCAGTCCGGGACAGCGCGTCTTCTATGGCTACACCTTC. Translation gives CASSPGQRVFYGYTF.

The V call is TRBV7-9, the J call TRBJ2-1; perhaps TRBD1 as D (6 bases). The CDR3 runs 15 residues. CDR1 and CDR2 from the germline V gene are SEHNR and FQNEAQ (reference sequence). Trimming took 5 bases from V and 7 from J, leaving 18 bases between them. CDR3 sequence reads: CASSPRERQANEQFF. For the CDR3, the DNA is TGTGCCAGCAGCCCCAGGGAGAGACAGGCGAATGAGCAGTTCTTC.

This clonotype has more than one count but fewer than ten. The chain recombines TRBV5-1 with TRBJ2-7, with 12 bases matching TRBD2. Trimming removed 0 bases from V and 6 bases from J; junction bases left unmatched: 13. Germline assignment: CDR1 SGHRS and CDR2 YFSETQ. The length of the CDR3 is 18 residues. As DNA, the CDR3 is TGCGCCAGCAGCTTGGTCCCTACTAGCGGGAGGTCCACGGCCGAGCAGTACTTC. Translating it yields CASSLVPTSGRSTAEQYF. The full variable domain, with the rest looked up from reference TRBV5-1 and TRBJ2-7, is KAGVTQTPRYLIKTRGQQVTLSCSPISGHRSVSWYQQTPGQGLQFLFEYFSETQRNKGNFPGRFSGRQFSNSRSEMNVSTLELGDSALYLCASSLVPTSGRSTAEQYFGPGTRLTVT.

This clonotype was recorded a few times. This chain connects TRBV7-2 to TRBJ2-7; TRBD1 is a possible D gene (6 bases). The CDR3 is 16 residues long. The germline CDR1 and CDR2 sequences are SGHTA and FQGNSA. Deletions cut 6 bases from V and 2 bases from J, with 20 bases between. DNA of the CDR3: TGTGCCAGCAGGCGGACAGCGGCGATTGGGACCTACGAGCAGTACTTC. It codes for CASRRTAAIGTYEQYF.

At least ten counts were recorded for this clonotype. The chain recombines TRBV7-2 with TRBJ2-2, with D possibly TRBD1 on 5 matching bases. From germline, CDR1 is SGHTA and CDR2 FQGNSA. This CDR3 has 19 residues. Trimming took 4 bases from V and 3 from J, leaving 24 bases between them. The CDR3 region is CASSSIHQGVRRDTGELFF. As DNA, the CDR3 is TGTGCCAGCAGCTCGATCCATCAAGGGGTTAGACGGGACACCGGGGAGCTGTTTTTT.

The rearrangement uses TRBV19 and TRBJ1-1; no reliable D call. Trimming removed 9 bases at V and 6 bases at J, with 8 bases between. The CDR3 contains 10 residues. Germline V gene lookup returns CDR1 LNHDA and CDR2 SQIVND (reference sequence). CDR3 loop: CASRMAEAFF. The CDR3 nucleotides are TGTGCCAGCCGTATGGCTGAAGCTTTCTTT.

The gene calls are TRBV28 and TRBJ2-7; 7 nucleotides line up with TRBD1. The CDR3 consists of 14 residues. Unmatched junction bases numbered 10, after V lost 8 bases and J lost 3 bases. CDR1 and CDR2 (germline): MDHEN, SYDVKM. CDR3 coding DNA: TGTGCCAGCTCAAGAGACAGGGCTTACTACGAGCAGTACTTC. Protein: CASSRDRAYYEQYF.

The rearrangement uses TRBV7-6 and TRBJ2-2; unclear D gene. The CDR3 has 14 residues. CDR1 and CDR2 (germline): SGHVS, FNYEAQ. V dropped 5 bases and J dropped 5 bases, with 12 bases sitting between them. The DNA of the CDR3 is TGTGCCAGCAGCGTCCCCTCAGTTACCGGGGAGCTGTTTTTT. This codes for CASSVPSVTGELFF. The variable domain in full, with the rest retrieved from reference TRBV7-6 and TRBJ2-2, is GAGVSQSPRYKVTKRGQDVALRCDPISGHVSLYWYRQALGQGPEFLTYFNYEAQQDKSGLPNDRFSAERPEGSISTLTIQRTEQRDSAMYRCASSVPSVTGELFFGEGSRLTVL.

The V gene is TRBV7-6, the J gene TRBJ2-3; 10 nucleotides agree with TRBD2. Germline V gene lookup returns CDR1 SGHVS and CDR2 FNYEAQ. The CDR3 spans 16 residues. V lost 5 bases to trimming and J lost 0 bases; unmatched junction nucleotides: 5. This CDR3 is CASSMRAGGSTDTQYF. CDR3 sequence (DNA): TGTGCCAGCAGCATGAGAGCGGGGGGGAGCACAGATACGCAGTATTTT.

CDR3 bases: TGTGCCAGCAGCCCAAGTGGCCTTGGCGAGCAGTACTTC. Amino acid sequence: CASSPSGLGEQYF. The chain recombines TRBV7-2 with TRBJ2-7, with unresolved D. CDR3 length: 13 residues. V was trimmed by 5 bases and J by 6 bases, leaving 14 bases between them. Germline lookup yields CDR1 SGHTA and CDR2 FQGNSA.

This chain uses TRBV19 with TRBJ1-2; D call uncertain. This CDR3 is 12 amino acids long. Trimming stripped 9 bases from V and 0 bases from J, with 8 bases between. Germline CDR1 and CDR2: LNHDA and SQIVND (reference sequence). DNA of the CDR3: TGTGCCAGGAAAACAACTAACTATGGCTACACCTTC. It translates to CARKTTNYGYTF.

V gene TRBV20-1 combines with J gene TRBJ1-2, with 9 bases identical to TRBD1. There are 13 residues in the CDR3. With 5 bases clipped from V and 4 bases from J, the junction kept 5 bases outside the gene matches. Per germline, CDR1 DFQATT and CDR2 SNEGSKA (reference sequence). The CDR3 loop reads CSARTGEGYGYTF. CDR3 nucleotide sequence: TGCAGTGCTCGGACAGGGGAGGGCTATGGCTACACCTTC.

This clonotype came up many times. This sequence joins TRBV7-2 and TRBJ1-1, with a tentative D call TRBD1 (6 bases). Trimming removed 2 bases at V and 6 bases at J, with 13 bases between. The CDR3 has 14 residues. CDR1 and CDR2 (germline): SGHTA, FQGNSA. Written as DNA, the CDR3 is TGTGCCAGCAGCTTACATCAGGGGAAGCCTGAAGCTTTCTTT. This encodes CASSLHQGKPEAFF.

This clonotype was seen only a few times. V gene TRBV12-3 or TRBV12-4 combines with J gene TRBJ1-2, with 9 bases lining up with TRBD1. Trimming cost V 5 bases and J 7 bases; bases outside gene matches: 5. The CDR3 extends over 13 amino acids. The CDR3 region is CASSPGTGSGYTF. The CDR3 DNA reads TGTGCCAGCAGTCCCGGGACAGGGTCTGGCTACACCTTC.

The chain carries TRBV20-1 and TRBJ2-2; 7 bases are a match to TRBD1. J lost 7 bases, V lost 3 bases, and 11 bases had no gene match. Germline V gives CDR1 DFQATT, CDR2 SNEGSKA (reference sequence). The length of the CDR3 is 15 residues. CDR3 amino acids: CSASDHDRVDGELFF. Here the CDR3 DNA reads TGCAGTGCTAGTGATCACGACAGGGTGGACGGGGAGCTGTTTTTT.

The V and J genes are TRBV20-1 and TRBJ1-5; maybe TRBD1 (6 bases). The V and J ends lost 7 bases and 6 bases respectively, with 13 bases between them. The germline gives CDR1 DFQATT, CDR2 SNEGSKA (reference sequence). The CDR3 has 12 amino acids. The CDR3 region is CSVAGAGQPQHF. CDR3 sequence (DNA): TGCAGTGTAGCAGGGGCCGGTCAGCCCCAGCATTTT.